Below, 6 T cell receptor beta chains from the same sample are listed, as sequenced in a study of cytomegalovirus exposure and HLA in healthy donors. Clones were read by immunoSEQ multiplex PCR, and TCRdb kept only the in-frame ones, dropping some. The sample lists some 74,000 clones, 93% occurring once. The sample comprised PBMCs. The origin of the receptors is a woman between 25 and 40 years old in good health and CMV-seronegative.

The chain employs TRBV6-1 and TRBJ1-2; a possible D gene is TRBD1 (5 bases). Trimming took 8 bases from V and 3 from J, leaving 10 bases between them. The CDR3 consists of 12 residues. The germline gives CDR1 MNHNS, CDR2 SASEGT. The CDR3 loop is CASVRQHYGYTF. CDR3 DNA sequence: TGTGCCAGCGTTCGACAGCACTATGGCTACACCTTC.

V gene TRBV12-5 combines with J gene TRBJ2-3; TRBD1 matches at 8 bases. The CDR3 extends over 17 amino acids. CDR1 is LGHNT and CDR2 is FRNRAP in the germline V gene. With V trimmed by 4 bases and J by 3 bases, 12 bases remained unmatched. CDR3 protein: CASGSWTGYSKTDTQYF. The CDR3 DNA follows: TGTGCTAGTGGTTCATGGACAGGGTATTCAAAAACAGATACGCAGTATTTT.

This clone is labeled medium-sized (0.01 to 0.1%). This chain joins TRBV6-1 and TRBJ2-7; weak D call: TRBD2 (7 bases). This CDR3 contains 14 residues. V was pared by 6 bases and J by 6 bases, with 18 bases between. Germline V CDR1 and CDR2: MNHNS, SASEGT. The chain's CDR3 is CASSQGGESTEQYF. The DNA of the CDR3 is TGTGCCAGCAGCCAAGGGGGGGAGTCTACCGAGCAGTACTTC.

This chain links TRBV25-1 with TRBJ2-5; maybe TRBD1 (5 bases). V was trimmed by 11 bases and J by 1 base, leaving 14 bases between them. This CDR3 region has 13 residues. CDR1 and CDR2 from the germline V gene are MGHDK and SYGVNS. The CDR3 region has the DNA TGTGCCGGGCCCCCAGGGTGCCAAGAGACCCAGTACTTC. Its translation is CAGPPGCQETQYF.

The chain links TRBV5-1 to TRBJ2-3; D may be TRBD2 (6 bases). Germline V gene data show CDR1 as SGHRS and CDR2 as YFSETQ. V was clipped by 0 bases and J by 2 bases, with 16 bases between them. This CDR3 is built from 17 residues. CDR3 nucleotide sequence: TGCGCCAGCAGCTTGGGGGTCGCGGGGAGTACCACAGATACGCAGTATTTT. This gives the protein CASSLGVAGSTTDTQYF.

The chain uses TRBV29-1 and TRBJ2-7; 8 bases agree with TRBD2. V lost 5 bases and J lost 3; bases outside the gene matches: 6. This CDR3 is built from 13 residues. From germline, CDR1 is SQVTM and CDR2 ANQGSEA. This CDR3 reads CSVRSSGYYEQYF. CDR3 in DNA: TGCAGCGTTAGGTCTAGCGGGTACTACGAGCAGTACTTC.